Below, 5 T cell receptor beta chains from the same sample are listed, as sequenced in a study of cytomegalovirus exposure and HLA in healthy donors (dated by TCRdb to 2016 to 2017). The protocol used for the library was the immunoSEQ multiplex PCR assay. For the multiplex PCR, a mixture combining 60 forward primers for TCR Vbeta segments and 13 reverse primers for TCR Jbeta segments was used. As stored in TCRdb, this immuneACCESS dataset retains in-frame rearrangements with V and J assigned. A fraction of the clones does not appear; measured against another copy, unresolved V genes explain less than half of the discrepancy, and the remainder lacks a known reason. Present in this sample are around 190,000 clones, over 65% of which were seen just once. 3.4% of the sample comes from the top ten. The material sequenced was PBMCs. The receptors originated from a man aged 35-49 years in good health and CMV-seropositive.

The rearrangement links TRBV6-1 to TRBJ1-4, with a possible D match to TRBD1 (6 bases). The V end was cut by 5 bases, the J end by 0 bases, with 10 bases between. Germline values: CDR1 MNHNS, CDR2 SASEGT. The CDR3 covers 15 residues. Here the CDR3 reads CASSRDTATNEKLFF. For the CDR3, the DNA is TGTGCCAGCAGTAGGGACACCGCAACTAATGAAAAACTGTTTTTT.

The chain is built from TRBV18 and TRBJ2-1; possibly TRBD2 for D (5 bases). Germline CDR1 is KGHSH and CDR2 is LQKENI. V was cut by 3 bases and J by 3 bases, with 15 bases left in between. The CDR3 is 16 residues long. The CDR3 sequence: CASSPRGSSLYNEQFF. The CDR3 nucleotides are TGTGCCAGCTCACCCCGGGGTAGCTCCCTCTACAATGAGCAGTTCTTC.

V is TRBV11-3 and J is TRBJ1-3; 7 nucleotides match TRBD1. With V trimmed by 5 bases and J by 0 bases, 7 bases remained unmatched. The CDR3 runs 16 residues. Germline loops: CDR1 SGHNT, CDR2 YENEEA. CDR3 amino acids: CASSRQGSYSGNTIYF. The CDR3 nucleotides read TGTGCCAGCAGCAGACAGGGTTCCTACTCTGGAAACACCATATATTTT.

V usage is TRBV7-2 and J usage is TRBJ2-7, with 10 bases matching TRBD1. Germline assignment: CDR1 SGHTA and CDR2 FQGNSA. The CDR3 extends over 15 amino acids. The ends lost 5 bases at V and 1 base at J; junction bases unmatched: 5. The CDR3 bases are TGTGCCAGCAGCCTACTGGGACAGGGGTCCTACGAGCAGTACTTC. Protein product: CASSLLGQGSYEQYF.

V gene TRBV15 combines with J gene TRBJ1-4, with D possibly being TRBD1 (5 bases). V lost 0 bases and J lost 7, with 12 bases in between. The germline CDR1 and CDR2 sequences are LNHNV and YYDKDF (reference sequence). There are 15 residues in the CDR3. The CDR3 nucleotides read TGTGCCACCAGCAGAGAATTGGGGCGTGGTGAAAAACTGTTTTTT. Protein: CATSRELGRGEKLFF.